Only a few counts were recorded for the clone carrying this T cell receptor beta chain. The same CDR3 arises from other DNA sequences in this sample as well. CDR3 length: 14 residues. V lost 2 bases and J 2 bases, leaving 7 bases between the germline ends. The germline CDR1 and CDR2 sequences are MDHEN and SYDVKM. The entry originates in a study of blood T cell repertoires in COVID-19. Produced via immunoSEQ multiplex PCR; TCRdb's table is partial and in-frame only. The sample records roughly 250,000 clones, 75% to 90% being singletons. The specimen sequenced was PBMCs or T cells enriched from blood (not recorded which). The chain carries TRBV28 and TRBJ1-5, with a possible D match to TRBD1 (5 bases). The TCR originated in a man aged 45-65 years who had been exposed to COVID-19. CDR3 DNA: TGTGCCAGCAGTTTAGGGGGGGGCAATCAGCCCCAGCATTTT. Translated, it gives CASSLGGGNQPQHF.